Listed below are T cell receptor beta chains from one sample, sequenced in a study of shared clonotypes between healthy human individuals. Measured with immunoSEQ multiplex PCR; TCRdb has only the in-frame clones, and not every one. The sample shows more than 2 million clones, approximately 94% of them seen only once. The sequencing input was naive CD4+ T cells sorted from blood. The receptors here all came from a man younger than 30 in good health. The CDR3 runs from the conserved cysteine through the conserved F or W. Each record gives: V gene, D gene, clone size, J gene, CDR3 DNA, CDR3 protein. D genes are given only for firm matches. The listing skips clone size in some rows; elsewhere it reads once, few, many or a size class.

>TRBV27|NA|NA|TRBJ2-7
TGTGCCAGCAGTTTGGTCCAGGGCTACGAGCAGTACTTC
CASSLVQGYEQYF
>TRBV7-2|TRBD1|NA|TRBJ1-2
TGTGCCAGCAGCTTAAAGGGGGCCCATGGCTACACCTTC
CASSLKGAHGYTF
>TRBV29-1|TRBD1|NA|TRBJ2-7
TGCAGCGTTGGAGGGACAGTTTACGAGCAGTACTTC
CSVGGTVYEQYF
>TRBV27|TRBD1|NA|TRBJ2-2
TGTGCCAGCACCCGAGCCCGGGACAGGGAGTTTAACGGGGAGCTGTTTTTT
CASTRARDREFNGELFF
>TRBV4-3|TRBD1|NA|TRBJ2-1
TGCGCCAGCAGCATTCGACAGGGGTGGAATGAGCAGTTCTTC
CASSIRQGWNEQFF
>TRBV7-2|TRBD2|NA|TRBJ2-1
TGTGCCAGCATCCCTCAGGCGGGAGAGTATGAGCAGTTCTTC
CASIPQAGEYEQFF
>TRBV29-1|TRBD1|NA|TRBJ1-1
TGCAGCTCCTGGACAGGGGGTAACCCTGAAGCTTTCTTT
CSSWTGGNPEAFF
>TRBV7-9|NA|NA|TRBJ2-2
TGTGCCAGCAGCGTTTCGGGCCTTTCGACCGGGGAGCTGTTTTTT
CASSVSGLSTGELFF
>TRBV23-1|NA|NA|TRBJ1-1
TGCGCCAGCAGTCAATCTCGCAAGGAGCAGAACACTGAAGCTTTCTTT
CASSQSRKEQNTEAFF
>TRBV10-3|TRBD1|NA|TRBJ1-1
TGTGCCATCAGTGCCTCGGACAGGGGAGGGACTGAAGCTTTCTTT
CAISASDRGGTEAFF
>TRBV5-1|TRBD2|NA|TRBJ2-5
TGCGCCAGCAGCTTAACGGGGGGGCAGGAGACCCAGTACTTC
CASSLTGGQETQYF
>TRBV30|NA|NA|TRBJ1-6
TGTGCCTGGAGTCCCCGCGGGGAGGAAAGAAGCAATTCACCCCTCCACTTT
CAWSPRGEERSNSPLHF
>TRBV7-2|NA|NA|TRBJ1-2
TGTGCCAGCAGCTTAGTCACGGGGATGACTAACTATGGCTACACCTTC
CASSLVTGMTNYGYTF
>TRBV9|TRBD1|NA|TRBJ2-3
TGTGCCAGCAGCCTAGGGGACAGGGTGGGGGATACGCAGTATTTT
CASSLGDRVGDTQYF
>TRBV10-2|NA|NA|TRBJ2-7
TGCGCCAGCAGTGAAGGGAGTACCTCCTCCTACGAGCAGTACTTC
CASSEGSTSSYEQYF
>TRBV11-1|NA|NA|TRBJ1-2
TGTGCCAGCAGCTTAGGTCAGGCGGATGGCTACACCTTC
CASSLGQADGYTF
>TRBV4-1|TRBD1|once|TRBJ1-2
TGCGCCAGCAGCCCACGGGACAGTCTCTTCTATGGCTACACCTTC
CASSPRDSLFYGYTF
>TRBV25-1|TRBD1|NA|TRBJ2-3
TGTGCCAGCAGTGGAGTCATCAGGGGGTCGATCACAGATACGCAGTATTTT
CASSGVIRGSITDTQYF
>TRBV6-5|NA|NA|TRBJ1-2
TGTGCCAGCAGTACTGAACAGGGAATTTCCTATGGCTACACCTTC
CASSTEQGISYGYTF
>TRBV6-5|NA|NA|TRBJ1-1
TGTGCCAGCAGTGGGGGGTTCTTCGGCACTGAAGCTTTCTTT
CASSGGFFGTEAFF
>TRBV10-2|TRBD1|few|TRBJ1-4
TGCGCCAGCAGACCAGGGACAGCTAATGAAAAACTGTTTTTT
CASRPGTANEKLFF
>TRBV6-4|TRBD2|NA|TRBJ2-3
TGTGCCAGCATAAATGGAGCGGGAAGTATAGATACGCAGTATTTT
CASINGAGSIDTQYF
>TRBV7-9|TRBD2|NA|TRBJ2-1
TGTGCCAGCAGCCCCAGCGGGAGGGCCGGCAATGAGCAGTTCTTC
CASSPSGRAGNEQFF
>TRBV18|TRBD1|NA|TRBJ2-7
TGTGCCAGCTCACCCGGGACAGGTCGCTACGAGCAGTACTTC
CASSPGTGRYEQYF
>TRBV30|TRBD2|NA|TRBJ2-3
TGTGCCTGGAGATCGGGGGGGCCGGATACGCAGTATTTT
CAWRSGGPDTQYF
>TRBV28|NA|NA|TRBJ2-7
TGTGCCAGCAGTTTATCCTACTACGAGCAGTACTTC
CASSLSYYEQYF
>TRBV7-9|NA|NA|TRBJ1-2
TGTGCCAGCAGCCTCGGCGGGGCTAACTATGGCTACACCTTC
CASSLGGANYGYTF
>TRBV29-1|NA|NA|TRBJ2-7
TGCAGCGTTGATTCCATCGATGGCTACGAGCAGTACTTC
CSVDSIDGYEQYF
>TRBV5-6|TRBD2|NA|TRBJ2-3
TGTGCCAGCAGCTTGAGAACTAGCGGGAGTGATACGCAGTATTTT
CASSLRTSGSDTQYF
>TRBV19|TRBD1|NA|TRBJ1-5
TGTGCCAGTAGTTACATAAGCCGGGACAGAAATCAGCCCCAGCATTTT
CASSYISRDRNQPQHF
>TRBV19|TRBD2|NA|TRBJ2-1
TGTGCCAGTAGTATAAGCGGAGGAGCGGGAGCCATGGTAAATGAGCAGTTCTTC
CASSISGGAGAMVNEQFF
>TRBV30|TRBD2|NA|TRBJ2-5
TGTGCCTGGAGCGGGTCTGTGGGGCGGGAGTGGAGGAAGACCCAGTACTTC
CAWSGSVGREWRKTQYF
>TRBV11-2|TRBD1|NA|TRBJ2-7
TGTGCCAGTTCCGGGACAGGGATCCGCGAGCAGTACTTC
CASSGTGIREQYF
>TRBV4-1|TRBD1|NA|TRBJ1-5
TGCGCCAGCAGCCCAACATCAGACAACAGGGGGAATCAGCCCCAGCATTTT
CASSPTSDNRGNQPQHF
>TRBV18|NA|NA|TRBJ2-7
TGTGCCAGCTCACCACCGTCGACCTACGAGCAGTACTTC
CASSPPSTYEQYF
>TRBV6-1|NA|NA|TRBJ1-2
TGTGCCAGCAGTCCCTCTTGGGGAGGGGACTATGGCTACACCTTC
CASSPSWGGDYGYTF
>TRBV7-2|NA|NA|TRBJ2-6
TGTGCCAGCAGCCGACCGACACCGTCTGGGGCCAACGTCCTGACTTTC
CASSRPTPSGANVLTF
>TRBV6-1|NA|NA|TRBJ1-1
TGTGCCAGCAGTGAAGGGTACGGGTTGCTCGCTGAAGCTTTCTTT
CASSEGYGLLAEAFF
>TRBV7-2|NA|once|TRBJ1-5
TGTGCCAGCAGAGTCGGGGTGGATCGCAATCAGCCCCAGCATTTT
CASRVGVDRNQPQHF
>TRBV27|NA|NA|TRBJ2-3
TGTGCCAGCATCCCGAGGGGTTGTCGGAGCACAGATACGCAGTATTTT
CASIPRGCRSTDTQYF
>TRBV30|NA|NA|TRBJ2-3
TGTGCCTGGAGAAAAGCGGGCCTCACAGATACGCAGTATTTT
CAWRKAGLTDTQYF
>TRBV10-1|NA|few|TRBJ2-7
TGCGCCAGCAGTGACCAGGGGAGGTACGAGCAGTACTTC
CASSDQGRYEQYF
>TRBV28|NA|NA|TRBJ1-5
TGTGCCAGCAGTTTATCGGTGGCAGGTCTTAGCAATCAGCCCCAGCATTTT
CASSLSVAGLSNQPQHF
>TRBV6-6|NA|NA|TRBJ1-1
TGTGCCAGCAGCCATACAGGGAGCACTGAAGCTTTCTTT
CASSHTGSTEAFF
>TRBV2|NA|NA|TRBJ2-7
TGTGCCAGCAGTGATAGAAGGGGGAGGCCTTACGAGCAGTACTTC
CASSDRRGRPYEQYF
>TRBV6-6|NA|NA|TRBJ2-7
TGTGCCAGCAGTTACTCGGTGGAGGCCCCCTACGAGCAGTACTTC
CASSYSVEAPYEQYF
>TRBV4-1|TRBD1|NA|TRBJ1-2
TGCGCCAGCAGCCAAGCTGACAGGGAAATTCAACTTGGCTACACCTTC
CASSQADREIQLGYTF
>TRBV27|TRBD2|NA|TRBJ2-7
TGTGCCAGCAGATCTAGCGGCAACTCCTACGAGCAGTACTTC
CASRSSGNSYEQYF
>TRBV28|TRBD1|NA|TRBJ1-6
TGTGCCAGCACCGGACAGGGGGGCTCACCCCTCCACTTT
CASTGQGGSPLHF
>TRBV5-4|NA|NA|TRBJ2-1
TGTGCCAGCAGCTTACGGGGTTCCTACAATGAGCAGTTCTTC
CASSLRGSYNEQFF
>TRBV18|NA|once|TRBJ2-7
TGTGCCAGCTCACCAGCCGGACGGGACGAGCAGTACTTC
CASSPAGRDEQYF
>TRBV7-2|TRBD1|NA|TRBJ2-2
TGTGCCAGCAGCTCAGCGCCGGGACAGGGCGCCGGGGAGCTGTTTTTT
CASSSAPGQGAGELFF
>TRBV6-5|NA|NA|TRBJ1-1
TGTGCCTCCTACAGGGAAGCCACTGAAGCTTTCTTT
CASYREATEAFF